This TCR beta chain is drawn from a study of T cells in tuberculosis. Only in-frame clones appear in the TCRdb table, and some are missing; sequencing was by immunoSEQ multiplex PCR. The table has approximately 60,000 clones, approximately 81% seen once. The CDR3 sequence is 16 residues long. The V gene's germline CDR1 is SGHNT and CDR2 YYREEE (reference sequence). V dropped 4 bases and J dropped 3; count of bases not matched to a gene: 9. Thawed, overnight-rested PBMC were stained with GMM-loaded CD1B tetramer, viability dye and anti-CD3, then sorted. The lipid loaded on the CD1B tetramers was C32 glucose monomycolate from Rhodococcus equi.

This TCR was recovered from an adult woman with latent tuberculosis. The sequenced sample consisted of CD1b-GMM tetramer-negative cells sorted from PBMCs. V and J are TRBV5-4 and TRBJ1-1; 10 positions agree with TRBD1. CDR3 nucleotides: TGTGCCAGCAGCGAAGACAGGGGGCGAAGTTACACTGAAGCTTTCTTT. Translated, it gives CASSEDRGRSYTEAFF.